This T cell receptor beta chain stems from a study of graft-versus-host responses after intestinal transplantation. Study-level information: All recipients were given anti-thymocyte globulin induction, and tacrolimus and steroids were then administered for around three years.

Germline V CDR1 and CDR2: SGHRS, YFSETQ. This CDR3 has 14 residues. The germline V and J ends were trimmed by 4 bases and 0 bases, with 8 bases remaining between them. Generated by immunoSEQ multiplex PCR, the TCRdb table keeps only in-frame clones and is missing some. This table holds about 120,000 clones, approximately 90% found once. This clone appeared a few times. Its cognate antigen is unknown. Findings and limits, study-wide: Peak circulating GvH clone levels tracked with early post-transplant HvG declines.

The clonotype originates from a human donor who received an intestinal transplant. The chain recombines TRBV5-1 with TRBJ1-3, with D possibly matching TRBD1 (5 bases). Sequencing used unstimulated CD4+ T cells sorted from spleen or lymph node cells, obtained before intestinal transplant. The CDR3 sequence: CASSRDSSGNTIYF. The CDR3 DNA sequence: TGCGCCAGCAGCCGTGACAGCTCTGGAAACACCATATATTTT. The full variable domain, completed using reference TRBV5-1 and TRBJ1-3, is KAGVTQTPRYLIKTRGQQVTLSCSPISGHRSVSWYQQTPGQGLQFLFEYFSETQRNKGNFPGRFSGRQFSNSRSEMNVSTLELGDSALYLCASSRDSSGNTIYFGEGSWLTVV.